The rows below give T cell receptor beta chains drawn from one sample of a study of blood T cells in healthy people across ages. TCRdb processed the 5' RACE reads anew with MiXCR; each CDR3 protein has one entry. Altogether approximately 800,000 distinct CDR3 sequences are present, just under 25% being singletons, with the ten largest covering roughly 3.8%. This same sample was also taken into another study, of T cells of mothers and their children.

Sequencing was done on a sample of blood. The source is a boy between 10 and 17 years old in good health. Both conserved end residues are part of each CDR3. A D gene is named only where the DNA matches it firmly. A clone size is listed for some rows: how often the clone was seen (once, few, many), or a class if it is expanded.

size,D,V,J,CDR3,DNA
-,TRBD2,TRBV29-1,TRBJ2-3,CSVTSGGTDTQYF,TGCAGCGTAACTAGCGGGGGCACAGATACGCAGTATTTT
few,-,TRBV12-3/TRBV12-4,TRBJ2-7,CASSFGPNYEQYF,TGTGCCAGCAGTTTTGGGCCGAACTACGAGCAGTACTTC
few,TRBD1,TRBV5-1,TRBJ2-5,CASSPGTAEETQYF,TGCGCCAGCAGCCCTGGGACAGCCGAAGAGACCCAGTACTTC
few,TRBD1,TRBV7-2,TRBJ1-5,CASSLAGETGAYSNQPQHF,TGTGCCAGCAGCTTAGCGGGGGAGACAGGGGCTTATAGCAATCAGCCCCAGCATTTT
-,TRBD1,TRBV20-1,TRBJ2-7,CSADRQGMDYEQYF,TGCAGTGCTGATCGACAGGGGATGGATTACGAGCAGTACTTC
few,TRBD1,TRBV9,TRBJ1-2,CASSVAGQGNYGYTF,TGTGCCAGCAGCGTAGCAGGACAGGGGAACTATGGCTACACCTTC
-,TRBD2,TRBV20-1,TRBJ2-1,CSAPEGMRTSGYNEQFF,TGCAGTGCTCCAGAAGGAATGAGGACTAGCGGCTACAATGAGCAGTTCTTC
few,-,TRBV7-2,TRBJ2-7,CASSLAGPGKEQYF,TGTGCCAGCAGCTTAGCGGGGCCCGGGAAAGAGCAGTACTTC
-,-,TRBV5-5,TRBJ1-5,CASSLARSGQPQHF,TGTGCCAGCAGCTTGGCTCGGTCGGGACAGCCCCAGCATTTT
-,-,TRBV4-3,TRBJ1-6,CASSQYGGLSPLHF,TGCGCCAGCAGCCAGTATGGGGGGCTCTCACCCCTCCACTTT
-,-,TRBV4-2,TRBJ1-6,CASSQFGPFPDNSPLHF,TGTGCCAGCAGCCAATTCGGCCCGTTCCCCGATAATTCACCCCTCCACTTT
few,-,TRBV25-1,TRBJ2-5,CASRQGGGETQYF,TGTGCCAGCAGACAGGGAGGCGGGGAGACCCAGTACTTC
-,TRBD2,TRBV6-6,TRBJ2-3,CASRDSGGAPDTQYF,TGTGCCAGCAGGGACAGCGGGGGGGCCCCAGATACGCAGTATTTT
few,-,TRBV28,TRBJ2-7,CASSSAGQIYEQYF,TGTGCCAGCAGTTCAGCGGGACAGATCTACGAGCAGTACTTC
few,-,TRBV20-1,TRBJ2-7,CSARGEIYEQYF,TGCAGTGCTAGGGGCGAGATCTACGAGCAGTACTTC
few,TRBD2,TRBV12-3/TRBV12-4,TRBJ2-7,CASSLRWTSGYEQYF,TGTGCCAGCAGTTTAAGGTGGACTAGCGGCTACGAGCAGTACTTC
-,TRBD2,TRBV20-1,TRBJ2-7,CSARDLDGDSTGTSGYLSSYEQYF,TGCAGTGCTAGAGATTTGGACGGGGACAGCACCGGGACTAGCGGATACCTAAGCTCCTACGAGCAGTACTTC
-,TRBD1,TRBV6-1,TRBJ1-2,CASSPAGTGRSSGYGYTF,TGTGCCAGCAGTCCGGCGGGGACAGGGCGTTCTTCAGGCTATGGCTACACCTTC
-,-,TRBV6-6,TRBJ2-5,CASSYPYQETQYF,TGTGCCAGCAGTTACCCGTACCAAGAGACCCAGTACTTC
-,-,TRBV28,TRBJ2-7,CASSGGIYEQYF,TGTGCCAGCAGTGGGGGAATCTACGAGCAGTACTTC
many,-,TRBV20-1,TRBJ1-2,CSAPRSGWQTANYGYTF,TGCAGTGCTCCCCGATCGGGATGGCAGACTGCTAACTATGGCTACACCTTC
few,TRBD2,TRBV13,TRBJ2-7,CASQLAGVHYEQYF,TGTGCCAGCCAACTAGCGGGGGTGCACTACGAGCAGTACTTC
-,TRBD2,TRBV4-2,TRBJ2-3,CASSRLAGGEDTQYF,TGTGCCAGCAGCCGTCTAGCGGGAGGTGAAGATACGCAGTATTTT
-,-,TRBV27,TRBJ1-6,CASSLSNGQTGSPLHF,TGTGCCAGCAGTTTATCCAACGGACAGACAGGTTCACCCCTCCACTTT
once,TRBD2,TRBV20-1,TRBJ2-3,CSARVAGVMDTQYF,TGCAGTGCTAGAGTTGCGGGAGTGATGGATACGCAGTATTTT
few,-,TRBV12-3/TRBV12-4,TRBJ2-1,CASSSVSGLYNEQFF,TGTGCCAGCAGTTCAGTCAGCGGACTTTACAATGAGCAGTTCTTC
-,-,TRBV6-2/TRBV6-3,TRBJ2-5,CASIHRAPQETQYF,TGTGCCAGCATTCACCGGGCACCCCAAGAGACCCAGTACTTC
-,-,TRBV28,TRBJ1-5,CASSFRGRLNQPQHF,TGTGCCAGCAGTTTTAGGGGCCGACTGAATCAGCCCCAGCATTTT
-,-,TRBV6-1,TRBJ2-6,CASIGGTSGANVLTF,TGTGCCAGCATTGGGGGTACGTCCGGGGCCAACGTCCTGACTTTC
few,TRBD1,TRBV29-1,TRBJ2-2,CSVQGVQRELFF,TGCAGCGTCCAGGGGGTTCAAAGGGAGCTGTTTTTT
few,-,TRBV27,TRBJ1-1,CASSPFGWGAITEAFF,TGTGCCAGCAGTCCATTCGGGTGGGGGGCAATCACTGAAGCTTTCTTT
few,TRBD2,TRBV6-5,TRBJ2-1,CASSNRLAGGDEQFF,TGTGCCAGCAGTAACAGACTAGCGGGAGGTGATGAGCAGTTCTTC
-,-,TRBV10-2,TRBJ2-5,CASSEVGEGQYF,TGCGCCAGCAGTGAGGTCGGAGAGGGCCAGTACTTC
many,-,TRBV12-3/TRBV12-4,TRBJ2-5,CASTLGETQYF,TGTGCCAGCACCCTGGGGGAGACCCAGTACTTC
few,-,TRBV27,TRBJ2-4,CASSKGWDIKNIQYF,TGTGCCAGCAGCAAGGGTTGGGACATCAAAAACATTCAGTACTTC
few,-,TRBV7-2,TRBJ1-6,CASSFVGVSPLHF,TGTGCCAGCAGCTTCGTGGGGGTTTCACCCCTCCACTTT
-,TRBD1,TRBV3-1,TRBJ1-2,CASSQNTGTGYYGYTF,TGTGCCAGCAGCCAAAATACCGGGACAGGGTACTATGGCTACACCTTC
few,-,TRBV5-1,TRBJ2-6,CASSPDGLGANVLTF,TGCGCCAGCAGCCCGGATGGGTTAGGGGCCAACGTCCTGACTTTC
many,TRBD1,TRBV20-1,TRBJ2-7,CSALPRTGAREQYF,TGCAGTGCCCTCCCTCGGACAGGGGCCCGCGAGCAGTACTTC
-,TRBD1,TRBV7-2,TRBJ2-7,CASSTGQGIRTYEQYF,TGTGCCAGCAGCACTGGACAGGGGATAAGAACCTACGAGCAGTACTTC
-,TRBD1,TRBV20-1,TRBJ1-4,CSAPRQGEAEKLFF,TGCAGTGCTCCCCGACAGGGGGAGGCTGAAAAACTGTTTTTT
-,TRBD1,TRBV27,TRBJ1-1,CASTADRESTEAFF,TGTGCCAGCACCGCAGACAGGGAAAGCACTGAAGCTTTCTTT
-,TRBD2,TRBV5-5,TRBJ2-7,CASSWEPGLAGEQYF,TGTGCCAGCAGCTGGGAACCGGGACTAGCGGGGGAGCAGTACTTC
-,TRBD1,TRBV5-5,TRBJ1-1,CASSPGQGAINFNTEAFF,TGTGCCAGCAGCCCAGGACAGGGGGCTATTAATTTTAACACTGAAGCTTTCTTT
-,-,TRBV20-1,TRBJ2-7,CSATPSGPKYEQYF,TGCAGTGCTACACCCTCGGGACCTAAGTACGAGCAGTACTTC